One sample yielded the 19 T cell receptor beta chains listed below, sequenced in a study of T cells after posttransplantation cyclophosphamide. The assay was immunoSEQ multiplex PCR, and TCRdb's table has in-frame clones only and misses some. Observed in the sample are about 26,000 clones, none of them singletons. The sample comprised PBMCs. Receptor source: a man in his fifties in good health, CMV-negative, and a related stem cell transplant donor.

This clone was observed at least ten times. The chain has TRBV12-5 and TRBJ2-1; the match to TRBD2 covers 8 bases. V was pared by 5 bases and J by 8 bases, with 5 bases of the junction left unmatched. From germline, CDR1 is LGHNT and CDR2 FRNRAP. The CDR3 covers 13 residues. CDR3 sequence reads: CASGKGLAYEQFF. The DNA for the CDR3 is TGTGCTAGTGGTAAAGGACTAGCATATGAGCAGTTCTTC. The full variable domain, its missing parts supplied by reference TRBV12-5 and TRBJ2-1, is DARVTQTPRHKVTEMGQEVTMRCQPILGHNTVFWYRQTMMQGLELLAYFRNRAPLDDSGMPKDRFSAEMPDATLATLKIQPSEPRDSAVYFCASGKGLAYEQFFGPGTRLTVL.

The sample holds many counts of this clone. V is TRBV7-9 and J is TRBJ1-1; the D is unclear. This CDR3 region has 12 residues. Germline-derived CDR1 and CDR2 are SEHNR and FQNEAQ (reference sequence). Trimming removed 1 base at V and 7 bases at J, with 7 bases between. The DNA of the CDR3 is TGTGCCAGCAGCTTAGATCGCGATGAAGCTTTCTTT. Encoded protein: CASSLDRDEAFF. The variable domain in full, completed from reference TRBV7-9 and TRBJ1-1, reads DTGVSQNPRHKITKRGQNVTFRCDPISEHNRLYWYRQTLGQGPEFLTYFQNEAQLEKSRLLSDRFSAERPKGSFSTLEIQRTEQGDSAMYLCASSLDRDEAFFGQGTRLTVV.

This clone appeared many times. The rearrangement links TRBV30 to TRBJ1-1, with D unresolved. The CDR3 loop spans 13 amino acids. The V end lost 4 bases, the J end lost 1 base, and 10 bases lay between the germline ends. Germline V lookup: CDR1 GTSNPN, CDR2 SVGIG (reference sequence). CDR3 DNA: TGTGCCTGGAACGGGATAAGGAACACTGAAGCTTTCTTT. It codes for CAWNGIRNTEAFF.

This clone has ten or more counts. The chain carries TRBV4-1 and TRBJ1-5; D is possibly TRBD1 (5 bases). CDR3 length: 15 residues. Trimming pared 1 base from V and 1 base from J, leaving 8 bases between. Germline CDR1 reads MGHRA; CDR2 reads YSYEKL. CDR3 sequence (DNA): TGCGCCAGCAGCCAAGGGGGGGGGAGCAATCAGCCCCAGCATTTT. Translating gives CASSQGGGSNQPQHF.

This clone was observed at least ten times. V and J are TRBV19 and TRBJ1-5; 7 bases fit TRBD1. J gave up 7 bases and V 1 base, and 1 base lay outside the gene matches. CDR3 length: 13 residues. From germline, CDR1 is LNHDA and CDR2 SQIVND (reference sequence). CDR3 sequence: CASSIAGGQPQHF. The CDR3 DNA follows: TGTGCCAGTAGTATAGCAGGGGGACAGCCCCAGCATTTT.

This clone has a count of ten or more. Here the CDR3 reads CASSVDPAGAGSTGELFF. The CDR3 bases are TGTGCCAGCAGCGTAGACCCAGCGGGGGCGGGGAGCACCGGGGAGCTGTTTTTT. V is TRBV9 and J is TRBJ2-2, with TRBD2 matching over 8 bases. This CDR3 is built from 18 residues. Germline CDR1 SGDLS, CDR2 YYNGEE. V lost 0 bases to trimming and J lost 4 bases; unmatched junction nucleotides: 11. Full variable domain (outside the CDR3, taken from reference TRBV9 and TRBJ2-2): DSGVTQTPKHLITATGQRVTLRCSPRSGDLSVYWYQQSLDQGLQFLIQYYNGEERAKGNILERFSAQQFPDLHSELNLSSLELGDSALYFCASSVDPAGAGSTGELFFGEGSRLTVL.

This clone was found many times. The chain carries TRBV6-1 and TRBJ2-7; D may be TRBD2 (6 bases). This CDR3 has 13 amino acids. Germline V gene sequence: CDR1 MNHNS, CDR2 SASEGT. V was cut by 10 bases and J by 4 bases, with 17 bases left in between. CDR3 residues: CATSAGSWYEQYF. The CDR3 coding sequence is TGTGCCACCTCCGCCGGGAGTTGGTACGAGCAGTACTTC.

This clone was counted ten times or more. The V and J genes are TRBV2 and TRBJ2-2, with a possible D match to TRBD2 (6 bases). The CDR3 length is 14 residues. Germline values: CDR1 SNHLY, CDR2 FYNNEI. Trimming cost V 7 bases and J 4 bases, with 13 bases left between them. CDR3: CASIGAGGTGELFF. The CDR3 coding sequence is TGTGCCAGCATCGGGGCCGGGGGCACCGGGGAGCTGTTTTTT.

The sample holds many counts of this clone. V usage is TRBV9 and J usage is TRBJ1-1, with TRBD1 matching 7 bases. Germline V lookup: CDR1 SGDLS, CDR2 YYNGEE. The CDR3 spans 15 residues. Losses at the gene ends were 3 bases for V and 0 bases for J; bases not matched to a gene: 5. In DNA form, the CDR3 reads TGTGCCAGCAGCGGACAGGGTCGGGTGAACACTGAAGCTTTCTTT. Its translation: CASSGQGRVNTEAFF.

Ten or more counts support this clone. The CDR3 region has the DNA TGTGCCAGTAGTGTAATACAGGGGGTGATGAACTATGGCTACACCTTC. Its translation is CASSVIQGVMNYGYTF. The rearrangement links TRBV19 to TRBJ1-2, with 8 bases fitting TRBD1. Trimming took 5 bases from V and 2 from J; bases not matched to a gene: 10. This CDR3 has 16 residues. The germline CDR1 and CDR2 sequences are LNHDA and SQIVND (reference sequence).

This clone was observed at least ten times. This rearrangement joins TRBV6-6 to TRBJ1-3, with 12 bases matching TRBD1. Germline V gene lookup returns CDR1 MNHNY and CDR2 SVGAGI (reference sequence). The length of the CDR3 is 15 residues. J lost 7 bases, V lost 6 bases, and 7 bases had no gene match. DNA of the CDR3: TGTGCCAGCAGACCGGGACAGGGGGCAAGGAACACCATATATTTT. It encodes CASRPGQGARNTIYF.

This clone showed up many times. J is TRBJ2-1 and V is TRBV27; possible D gene TRBD2, 5 bases. This CDR3 contains 17 residues. Germline-derived CDR1 and CDR2 are MNHEY and SMNVEV (reference sequence). The ends were cut back, 2 bases at V and 6 bases at J, with 20 bases in the middle. The CDR3 coding sequence is TGTGCCAGCAGTTTAGGAGTCCCCGGGGAAGCAGGCAATGAGCAGTTCTTC. Translated, it gives CASSLGVPGEAGNEQFF.

This clone appeared many times. The chain carries TRBV30 and TRBJ2-5; 10 positions match TRBD1. CDR1 GTSNPN and CDR2 SVGIG come from the germline V gene (reference sequence). This CDR3 is built from 14 residues. The junction had 10 bases not matched to a gene; V was cut back by 7 bases and J by 5 bases. DNA for the CDR3: TGTGCCTCACCTGGGGACAGGGGAGGCGAGACCCAGTACTTC. It specifies CASPGDRGGETQYF.

This clone was observed many times. The rearrangement joins TRBV5-1 to TRBJ2-1; 14 bases map to TRBD2. With V trimmed by 3 bases and J by 8 bases, 1 base remained unmatched. CDR3 size: 14 residues. CDR1 and CDR2 (germline): SGHRS, YFSETQ. The chain's CDR3 is CASSWTSGRYEQFF. The DNA for the CDR3 is TGCGCCAGCAGCTGGACTAGCGGGAGGTATGAGCAGTTCTTC.

This clone has a count of ten or more. This sequence joins TRBV2 and TRBJ2-5; 8 nucleotides agree with TRBD1. Trimming at V came to 8 bases and at J to 1 base, leaving 9 bases not matched to a gene. Germline-derived CDR1 and CDR2 are SNHLY and FYNNEI. The CDR3 consists of 15 residues. The CDR3 here is CASDKRGQGQETQYF. DNA of the CDR3: TGTGCCAGCGACAAACGCGGACAGGGCCAAGAGACCCAGTACTTC.

This clone was recorded many times. The chain couples TRBV5-8 to TRBJ1-2; 8 bases align to TRBD1. From germline, CDR1 is SGHTS and CDR2 YDEGEE. This CDR3 comprises 13 residues. V lost 4 bases to trimming and J lost 4 bases; unmatched junction nucleotides: 3. CDR3 coding DNA: TGTGCCAGCAGCCGCACAGGGGGCTATGGCTACACCTTC. The encoded protein is CASSRTGGYGYTF.

This clone was counted at least ten times. This sequence joins TRBV20-1 and TRBJ1-1; D not resolved. V gave up 8 bases and J gave up 6 bases, with 4 bases separating them. CDR1 and CDR2 (germline): DFQATT, SNEGSKA (reference sequence). This CDR3 region has 8 residues. CDR3 DNA: TGCAGTACTCCTGAAGCTTTCTTT. It is translated as CSTPEAFF.

This clone was seen repeatedly, ten times or more. The chain recombines TRBV19 with TRBJ2-7; TRBD1 matches 9 bases. The V and J ends lost 1 base and 0 bases, in that order; junction bases with no gene match: 4. Germline V gene data show CDR1 as LNHDA and CDR2 as SQIVND (reference sequence). The CDR3 has 16 amino acids. CDR3 residues: CASSIAGTGSSYEQYF. DNA for the CDR3: TGTGCCAGTAGTATAGCGGGGACAGGGTCCTCCTACGAGCAGTACTTC.

This clone came up many times. The chain uses TRBV2 and TRBJ2-1; a possible D gene is TRBD2 (5 bases). With 7 bases removed from V and 0 bases from J, the gap between germline ends came to 10 bases. The CDR3 has 14 amino acids. Per germline, CDR1 SNHLY and CDR2 FYNNEI. The CDR3: CASKTGSSYNEQFF. In nucleotides, the CDR3 is TGTGCCAGCAAAACGGGGAGCTCCTACAATGAGCAGTTCTTC.